The 17 T cell receptor beta chains presented below share a single source sample, sequenced in a study of blood T cell repertoires in COVID-19. Using immunoSEQ multiplex PCR, the repertoire was profiled, and TCRdb retains in-frame clones only, with some absent. The sample yields approximately 140,000 clones, about four fifths seen once. Material for sequencing was peripheral blood. These receptor sequences come from a man aged 65 to 85 with acute or convalescent COVID-19.

This chain links TRBV6-1 with TRBJ2-1; 8 nucleotides match TRBD2. CDR3 length equals 15 residues. In germline, CDR1 is MNHNS, CDR2 SASEGT. J was trimmed by 5 bases and V by 6 bases; bases with no gene match: 9. CDR3 amino acids: CASRSTGRGDNEQFF. The CDR3 DNA reads TGTGCCAGCAGAAGCACCGGGAGGGGTGACAATGAGCAGTTCTTC.

Details on this clone: The sample contains more than one DNA sequence encoding this CDR3. The rearrangement uses TRBV19 and TRBJ2-5, with 7 bases aligning to TRBD1. Unmatched junction bases numbered 5, after V lost 3 bases and J lost 4 bases. This CDR3 region has 14 residues. The germline V gene has CDR1 LNHDA and CDR2 SQIVND (reference sequence). CDR3 bases: TGTGCCAGTAGTATCACAGGGGAGCGAGAGACCCAGTACTTC. It specifies CASSITGERETQYF.

This clone appeared a single time. The chain carries TRBV2 and TRBJ1-3; 7 nucleotides agree with TRBD1. The CDR3 runs 12 residues. The V and J ends lost 8 bases and 6 bases, in that order; junction bases with no gene match: 4. Germline CDR1 reads SNHLY; CDR2 reads FYNNEI. CDR3 protein: CASAQGVNTIYF. The CDR3 region has the DNA TGTGCCAGCGCGCAGGGGGTAAACACCATATATTTT.

This chain links TRBV7-9 with TRBJ1-4; 8 bases are shared with TRBD1. V shed 3 bases and J 7 bases; nucleotides not matched to a gene: 13. Germline assignment: CDR1 SEHNR and CDR2 FQNEAQ (reference sequence). The CDR3 spans 17 residues. CDR3 amino acids: CASSFLTGGLGTEKLFF. CDR3 coding DNA: TGTGCCAGCAGCTTCCTCACAGGGGGATTGGGAACTGAAAAACTGTTTTTT.

The V call is TRBV4-1, the J call TRBJ1-1; 7 nucleotides agree with TRBD1. Germline V gives CDR1 MGHRA, CDR2 YSYEKL. Unmatched junction bases numbered 10, after V lost 4 bases and J lost 11 bases. This CDR3 region has 13 residues. The DNA for the CDR3 is TGCGCCAGCAGCCGACAGGGTCTGGCCGGGGCTTTCTTT. Translating it yields CASSRQGLAGAFF.

This chain uses TRBV6-4 with TRBJ1-6, with D perhaps matching TRBD1 (6 bases). This CDR3 has 15 residues. CDR1 is MRHNA and CDR2 is SNTAGT in the germline V gene. Trimming cost V 6 bases and J 0 bases, with 9 bases left between them. The CDR3: CASRAGDSYNSPLHF. DNA for the CDR3: TGTGCCAGCAGAGCAGGGGACTCCTATAATTCACCCCTCCACTTT.

The rearrangement joins TRBV3-1 (or the pseudogene TRBV3-2) to TRBJ1-6; D might be TRBD1 (6 bases). Germline V gene lookup returns CDR1 LGHDT and CDR2 YNNKEL (reference sequence). This CDR3 spans 14 amino acids. Trimming left V 8 bases short and J 7 bases short, with 15 bases between. CDR3 DNA sequence: TGTGCCAGCGCCCTCAGGGGCTTCAATTCACCCCTCCACTTT. Translated: CASALRGFNSPLHF.

V is TRBV9 and J is TRBJ2-2, with 10 bases matching TRBD2. V was clipped by 0 bases and J by 4 bases; unmatched bases: 9. CDR1 is SGDLS, CDR2 YYNGEE, per germline. The CDR3 totals 18 residues. CDR3 bases: TGTGCCAGCAGCGTAGGCGGTAGCGGGAGGTCCGGCACCGGGGAGCTGTTTTTT. It yields the protein CASSVGGSGRSGTGELFF.

The chain carries TRBV3-1 (or the pseudogene TRBV3-2) and TRBJ2-3, with 11 nucleotides matching TRBD2. The CDR3 has 16 amino acids. The germline V gene encodes CDR1 LGHDT and CDR2 YNNKEL (reference sequence). V trimming: 4 bases; J trimming: 4 bases; junction bases outside the gene matches: 7. The CDR3 loop reads CASSRGTSGGADTQYF. In DNA, the CDR3 is TGTGCCAGCAGCCGCGGGACTAGCGGAGGGGCAGATACGCAGTATTTT.

The rearrangement uses TRBV28 and TRBJ2-5; 11 bases fit TRBD2. The CDR3 runs to 15 residues. Germline CDR1 reads MDHEN; CDR2 reads SYDVKM. The V gene end was trimmed by 4 bases and the J gene end by 5 bases; junction bases not matched to a gene: 6. CDR3 nucleotides: TGTGCCAGCAGTTCCGCTAGCGGGGGGCAGGAGACCCAGTACTTC. Its protein product is CASSSASGGQETQYF.

The chain employs TRBV9 and TRBJ2-2; D unclear. The V gene lost 0 bases and the J gene lost 7 bases, with 10 bases spanning the gap. The CDR3 covers 14 residues. Germline CDR1 SGDLS, CDR2 YYNGEE. DNA for the CDR3: TGTGCCAGCAGCGTAGTCCCAACGAGCGGGGAGCTGTTTTTT. Its protein is CASSVVPTSGELFF.

This clone appeared a single time. The chain links TRBV6-4 to TRBJ2-1; 13 nucleotides align to TRBD2. The CDR3 is 16 amino acids. Germline CDR1 is MRHNA and CDR2 is SNTAGT. The ends lost 6 bases at V and 9 bases at J; junction bases unmatched: 11. CDR3: CASSLTRTSGRGEQFF. The CDR3 DNA sequence: TGTGCCAGCAGCCTCACTCGGACTAGCGGGAGAGGTGAGCAGTTCTTC.

V is TRBV9 and J is TRBJ2-3; 8 bases line up with TRBD1. The V gene's germline CDR1 is SGDLS and CDR2 YYNGEE. Trimming at V came to 0 bases and at J to 6 bases, leaving 12 bases not matched to a gene. The CDR3 has 17 amino acids. The CDR3 spells CASSVASGGVLADTQYF. CDR3 in DNA: TGTGCCAGCAGCGTAGCATCAGGGGGCGTCTTAGCGGATACGCAGTATTTT.

The chain is built from TRBV7-3 and TRBJ2-5; TRBD2 is a possible D gene (6 bases). This CDR3 has 14 amino acids. The germline gives CDR1 SGHTA, CDR2 FQGTGA. Trimming pared 5 bases from V and 3 bases from J, leaving 13 bases between. CDR3 region: CASSRNPGEETQYF. Here the CDR3 DNA reads TGTGCCAGCAGCCGGAATCCGGGAGAAGAGACCCAGTACTTC.

This sequence joins TRBV27 and TRBJ2-7; D may be TRBD1 (6 bases). The ends were cut back, 3 bases at V and 4 bases at J, with 13 bases in the middle. The CDR3 consists of 14 residues. The germline CDR1 and CDR2 sequences are MNHEY and SMNVEV (reference sequence). The chain's CDR3 is CASSFSRGLYEQYF. DNA for the CDR3: TGTGCCAGCAGTTTCTCCAGGGGCCTTTACGAGCAGTACTTC.

The table lists this clone with a count of one. The chain couples TRBV10-3 to TRBJ2-2; the D gene is possibly TRBD1 (5 bases). The germline gives CDR1 ENHRY, CDR2 SYGVKD. Trimming took 2 bases from V and 5 from J, leaving 12 bases between them. The CDR3 covers 15 residues. CDR3 sequence reads: CAISERTPGTGELFF. In DNA, the CDR3 is TGTGCCATCAGTGAGCGCACACCAGGGACCGGGGAGCTGTTTTTT.

This rearrangement joins TRBV6-5 to TRBJ1-2, with D perhaps TRBD1 (6 bases). V shed 6 bases and J shed 3 bases, with 14 bases lying between them. Germline CDR1 and CDR2: MNHEY and SVGAGI. The CDR3 runs 14 residues. CDR3 sequence reads: CASSGTTIHYGYTF. The CDR3 coding sequence is TGTGCCAGCAGCGGGACAACCATCCACTATGGCTACACCTTC.